This T cell receptor (beta chain) stems from a study of blood T cell repertoires in COVID-19. Whole-study context: Samples came from the United States, Italy and Spain, spanning acute and convalescent COVID-19.

Original methodology: Researchers report that nucleated cell counts were estimated from reference gene primer amplification. Measured with immunoSEQ multiplex PCR; TCRdb has only the in-frame clones, and not every one. Clone size and V and J calls were adopted from that table, with D and trimming inferred from the DNA. The sample yields about 95,000 clones, over 75% seen once. Trimming removed 4 bases at V and 0 bases at J, with 19 bases between. CDR1 is SEHNR and CDR2 is FQNEAQ in the germline V gene (reference sequence). The CDR3 totals 17 residues. The J gene is TRBJ2-7, the V gene TRBV7-9; D might be TRBD2 (5 bases). The clonotype comes from a man aged 80 or over with active or convalescent COVID-19. The sample was peripheral blood. CDR3 protein: CASSYLTRLPSSYEQYF. The CDR3 DNA sequence: TGTGCCAGCAGCTACCTAACGAGACTACCGAGCTCCTACGAGCAGTACTTC.